This T cell receptor (beta chain) was obtained from a study of blood T cells in healthy people across ages. The CDR3 extends over 14 amino acids. The germline V and J ends were trimmed by 4 bases and 2 bases, with 11 bases remaining between them. CDR1 SNHLY and CDR2 FYNNEI come from the germline V gene. The authors ran a second PCR of about 6 to 11 cycles using a sample-barcoded 5' primer and a J-beta primer mix. Each cDNA molecule was tagged by a template-switch adaptor that had 12 random nucleotides. TCRdb independently ran MiXCR on the 5' RACE reads; one entry per CDR3 protein. This sample has 1.5 million or so distinct CDR3 sequences, with approximately 38% found just once.

The TCR sequence derives from a woman younger than 30 in good health. The chain joins TRBV2 to TRBJ2-5; D is perhaps TRBD1 (5 bases). Sequencing was done on a sample of blood. The DNA of the CDR3 is TGTGCCAGCAGTGGTATGTCAGGGCAAGAGACCCAGTACTTC. Its protein product is CASSGMSGQETQYF.